The present T cell receptor (beta chain) was sequenced within a study of T cell repertoires in cytomegalovirus infection. Study at large: Well-studied HLA-B-restricted CMV epitopes were used in the study alongside recently identified HLA-C-restricted ones. Public signatures in TCR beta pointed to CMV infection and matching HLA type.

General study results and limits: Ex vivo responses were dominated by HLA-C-restricted CMV-specific TCR beta clonotypes.

CDR3 size: 15 residues. Germline CDR1 MGHDK, CDR2 SYGVNS. With 4 bases removed from V and 4 bases from J, the gap between germline ends came to 13 bases. This clonotype was observed a few times. What it binds is not known. TCRdb passed the reads through MiXCR, listing each CDR3 protein once. The sample carries 200,000 or so distinct CDR3 sequences, 35% to 40% recorded once. The chain combines TRBV25-1 with TRBJ2-2; D is perhaps TRBD2 (6 bases). This sequence originates from a human donor in good health (CMV status not recorded). Some clones in this sample may be carry-over from other donors' samples. The specimen comprised CD8+ T cells from cultured PBMCs, sampled from culture after CMV antigen stimulation. CDR3: CASSGDGGLTGELFF. The CDR3 DNA sequence: TGTGCCAGCAGTGGAGACGGGGGACTCACCGGGGAGCTGTTTTTT.